This T cell receptor beta chain was recorded in a study of blood T cells in healthy people across ages (dated by TCRdb to about 2015). With regard to the full study: In model experiments, template switching captured roughly one uniquely barcoded TCR beta cDNA molecule for every two T cells. Using deep sequencing normalized with unique cDNA molecular identifiers, the study measured how TCR beta repertoire diversity changes with age. The donors were split into four age groups: young (average about 16 years), middle-aged (around 37), aged (62) and long-lived (approximately 80). To avoid experimental bias, donors of different ages were randomly spread across the sequencing lanes. The study analyzed two additional independent replicas of 1 million unique cDNA reads from the same blood draw for two donors, one aged 18 to 30 and one aged 80 or older. Broad study findings and their caveats: Estimates of total diversity from one million sequenced T cells were regarded as lower bounds and underestimates. Observed TCR beta diversity per million T cells fell roughly linearly with age, and a significant reduction was already apparent by age around 39. Donor CMV infection status was unknown, potentially confounding age-related changes in expanded clonotypes. Compared with the aged group, the long-lived group had more naive CD4+ T cells, fewer expanded clones and increased TCR diversity, suggesting age selection. Since profiling was done on bulk unsorted PBMCs, naive and antigen-experienced compartments could not be conclusively compared. There was a strong correlation between observed TCR beta diversity and the percentage of naive T cells measured by flow cytometry.

The cysteine opens and the phenylalanine closes a CDR3 of 14 amino acids. Just CDR3 DNA is preserved here, 42 bases in frame from base 1. V is cut by 4 bases and J by 7 bases, and the space between the germline ends is 16 bases. Sequences MGHDK (CDR1) and SYGVNS (CDR2) are obtained from the germline V gene. This clonotype was detected only a few times. Its specific antigen is unknown. Base-call qualities are not available, and no considerably larger clone is one nucleotide away. The method was 5' RACE. The sequencer was an Illumina HiSeq 2500. A second 7 to 11 cycle PCR used a sample-barcoded 5' primer and a J-beta primer mix. Each TCR beta cDNA molecule received a unique molecular identifier from a template-switch 5' adaptor carrying 12 random nucleotides. At least 2.5 million CDR3-containing paired-end reads were obtained from each sample. First-strand cDNA synthesis was performed from all RNA using the Mint cDNA synthesis kit, with priming by a TRBC-specific oligonucleotide. Following uracil-DNA glycosylase treatment, a first 18-cycle PCR with universal primers M1SS and BC2_uni_R was performed on all cDNA. In the authors' own workflow: Normalization of each sample was performed by random selection of 1 million high-quality reads, each carrying a distinct molecular identifier. Instead of being binned into consensus sequences, reads with shared molecular identifiers were discarded. MiTCR, run with a Q25 quality threshold and the strictest error-elimination algorithm, handled CDR3 identification, clonotype clustering and error correction. Lower-bound total TCR beta diversity was estimated with a nonparametric unseen species model using Euler transformation. TCRdb reanalyzed the raw reads on its own, using fastp at Q25 for trimming and MiXCR for clone calling, and kept in-frame beta chains. Each CDR3 protein appears once, grouped with its most common genes and DNA. The V and J calls were not made by the authors but by TCRdb's processing. In all, the sample holds some 1 million distinct CDR3 sequences, and 40% to 50% of those were seen once. The top ten clonotypes cover approximately 17% of the sample.

The approximately 41 donors, aged about 6 to 100 years, were systemically healthy Caucasian individuals from Russia. Each donor gave 9 to 10 milliliters of peripheral blood, collected into EDTA-treated Vacutainer tubes. Ficoll-Paque density-gradient centrifugation was used to isolate PBMCs, with at least 6.5 million per sample. Total RNA was extracted from PBMCs with Trizol reagent, with at least 5 micrograms obtained per sample. For every donor, flow cytometry on a PBMC aliquot measured the percentage of naive CD45RAhigh/CD27high T cells. The TCR was taken from a woman aged 55-70 years in good health. The material sequenced was blood. The chain uses TRBV25-1 and TRBJ1-2; TRBD1 is a possible D gene, resting on 5 matching bases. This receptor carries the CDR3 CASSGGQGLFGYTF. The DNA is TGTGCCAGCAGTGGAGGGCAGGGCTTATTTGGCTACACCTTC.